This T cell receptor beta chain was identified during a study of T cells in Graves' hyperthyroidism and ophthalmopathy (dated by TCRdb to 2018 to 2020). For the study in its entirety: TCR V-J signatures able to tell the groups apart were searched for in a discovery cohort of 90 to 100 patients, of whom 40 to 45 had Graves' ophthalmopathy and more than 55 had stable Graves' hyperthyroidism. Thyroid tissue and blood T-cell repertoires from roughly six Graves' hyperthyroidism patients were also compared in the study. Once sampling was done, hyperthyroidism patients were given methimazole at a starting dose of 30 mg daily, whereas ophthalmopathy patients were given high-dose intravenous methylprednisolone. According to the paper, TCR Vbeta CDR3 sequencing was carried out on approximately 140 peripheral blood samples, which came from more than 40 ophthalmopathy, approximately 78 hyperthyroidism and approximately 17 progressor patients. The 95 to 100 discovery patients were randomly divided into training and test sets at a 7:3 ratio. An independent validation cohort of around 19 hyperthyroidism patients and approximately 17 patients who later progressed to ophthalmopathy tested prospective prediction of ophthalmopathy.

Graves' hyperthyroidism was defined as stable when no progression to ophthalmopathy occurred over 18 months of follow-up. Hyperthyroidism patients were aged 18 to 65 years and newly diagnosed, with disease duration of less than 2 months. Any patient with an uncontrolled infection, another autoimmune disease, pregnancy or lactation was excluded. Diagnoses were based on clinical symptoms, serum thyroxine and TRAb, thyroid ultrasound and orbital computed tomography. Total RNA was extracted using Trizol reagent, and RNA quality was assessed on an Agilent 2100 Bioanalyzer. Between the V and J ends, shortened by 4 bases and 7 bases respectively, the junction contains 18 bases. Via the germline V gene, CDR1 is KGHDR and CDR2 SFDVKD. The CDR3 covers 15 residues, taking in both the cysteine and the phenylalanine. Of the read, only the CDR3 DNA is kept; its 45 bases are in frame from base 1. The TCR beta CDR3 regions were amplified from the RNA transcripts. For the first round of RT-PCR on the TCR CDR3, the HTBI primer set was used together with the Qiagen OneStep RT-PCR kit. Libraries were constructed in a second round of multiplex PCR, after which size selection and purification were performed. Libraries were sequenced paired-end with 100 bp reads on an Illumina HiSeq2000. Regarding the original processing steps: SOAPnuke was used to process the raw data, throwing out any read that contained adapters or uncalled bases, had a mean Phred below 15, or lacked an exact constant-primer or identifier match. High-quality paired reads were merged using COPE v1.2.5, and each unique nucleotide sequence was defined as a clonotype. Clonotypes were aligned to IMGT TRBV, TRBD and TRBJ reference segments using MiTCR v1.1. Only V-J combinations with frequency above 0.0001, covering about 99% of repertoires, were analysed. A TCS score was defined as the ratio of F50 (clonal expansion) to E x V (chaos), with BLOSUM62-based TCRdist applied between CDR3 peptides within each V-J. Welch's t-statistics and random forest reduced 500 to 550 V-J features to 13, which were used in a naive Bayes classifier (R e1071). Thyroid-blood repertoire similarity was quantified with the Morisita-Horn index. TCRdb trimmed the raw reads at Q25, called clones with MiXCR and kept productive beta chains. Records with the same CDR3 protein are collapsed into one entry carrying the most frequent genes and DNA. None of the V and J calls come from the authors' own analysis; TCRdb made them. Within this sample are a few hundred thousand distinct CDR3 sequences, with around 46% of them counted one time only. The top ten clonotypes cover about 8.3% of the sample.

General conclusions and limits of the study: In validation, the model predicted progression to ophthalmopathy with roughly 70% sensitivity and approximately 74% specificity, a median of 6.5 months before onset. No statistical method was used to fix the sample size in advance, and group allocation was not hidden from the investigators. In cross-validation, a model built on a 13 V-J signature told ophthalmopathy apart from stable hyperthyroidism with approximately 90% sensitivity and 81% to 82% specificity, and in testing the same model reached 80%/75%. Most expanded thyroid clonotypes (frequency above 0.001) were also found in blood, which suggests that blood repertoires may mirror thyroid immune responses.

This clonotype was counted at least ten times. Its binding antigen is unknown. Base qualities are not provided; no much larger clone lies one nucleotide away. Recombination linked TRBV24-1 to TRBJ2-5; the D gene lacks a confident call. Sequencing used peripheral blood or thyroid tissue (not recorded which). This TCR was recovered from a young woman with Graves' hyperthyroidism. Read as DNA, the sequence is TGTGCCACCAGTGACCCCGGGCCCGGGCTTTCGACCCAGTACTTC. Translated, it reads CATSDPGPGLSTQYF.